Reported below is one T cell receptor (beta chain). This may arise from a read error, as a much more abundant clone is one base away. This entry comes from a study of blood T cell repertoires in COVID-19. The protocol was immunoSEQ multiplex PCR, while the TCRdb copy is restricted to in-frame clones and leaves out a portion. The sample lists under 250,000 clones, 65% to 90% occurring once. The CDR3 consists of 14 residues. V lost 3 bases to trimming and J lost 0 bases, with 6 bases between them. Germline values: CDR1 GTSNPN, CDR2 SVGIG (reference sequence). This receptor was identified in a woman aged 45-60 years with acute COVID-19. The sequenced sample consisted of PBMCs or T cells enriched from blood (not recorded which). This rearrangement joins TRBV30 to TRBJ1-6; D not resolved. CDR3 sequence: CAWRGSSYNSPLHF. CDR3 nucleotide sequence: TGTGCCTGGAGGGGGAGCTCCTATAATTCACCCCTCCACTTT.